These T cell receptor beta chains were read from a single sample in a study of blood T cell repertoires in COVID-19. Repertoires were generated with immunoSEQ multiplex PCR, while TCRdb's copy carries only in-frame clones and drops some. Here the sample spans 120,000 or so clones, 85% to 90% being singletons. The sequenced material came from peripheral blood. The receptors here all came from a man in his 70s with active or convalescent COVID-19. Both conserved end residues are part of each CDR3. A D gene is named only where the DNA matches it firmly. Clone size is given for some rows only: seen once, a few or many times, or a class if the clone is expanded.

TRBJ2-4 | TRBV3-1/TRBV3-2 | - | - | TGTGCCAGCAGCCAAGGAGGGGCCAAAAACATTCAGTACTTC | CASSQGGAKNIQYF
TRBJ2-1 | TRBV19 | - | - | TGTGCCAGTAGTATAGGCCGCGGGACGTGGAATGAGCAGTTCTTC | CASSIGRGTWNEQFF
TRBJ2-1 | TRBV7-9 | TRBD2 | - | TGTGCCAGCAGCTTAGTGTTCCCTTACGGGAGGCCCCTCAATGAGCAGTTCTTC | CASSLVFPYGRPLNEQFF
TRBJ1-6 | TRBV14 | - | - | TGTGCCAGCAGCCAAGGACAATATAATTCACCCCTCCACTTT | CASSQGQYNSPLHF
TRBJ2-4 | TRBV21-1 | - | - | TGTGCCAGCAGCACCAAGGAGGACTACGCCTTGGAGCTAGCCAAAAACATTCAGTACTTC | CASSTKEDYALELAKNIQYF
TRBJ2-1 | TRBV7-7 | TRBD2 | - | TGTGCTAGCACCCCCTTAGCGGGAGAGGGGGAGCAGTTCTTC | CASTPLAGEGEQFF
TRBJ1-5 | TRBV7-2 | TRBD1 | - | TGTGCCAGCAGCTTAGATTCAGGGGGGAGCAATCAGCCCCAGCATTTT | CASSLDSGGSNQPQHF
TRBJ1-1 | TRBV7-9 | TRBD1 | once | TGTGCCAGCAGCGGGGGACAGGGCGGTGTCGCTGAAGCTTTCTTT | CASSGGQGGVAEAFF
TRBJ2-1 | TRBV7-9 | - | - | TGTGCCAGCAGCACTACTAGGACGGGCCCTTACAATGAGCAGTTCTTC | CASSTTRTGPYNEQFF
TRBJ2-1 | TRBV24-1 | TRBD2 | - | TGTGCCACCAGTGATTTGCGGGGCGGGAGCTCCTACAATGAGCAGTTCTTC | CATSDLRGGSSYNEQFF
TRBJ1-1 | TRBV4-1 | - | - | TGCGCCAGCAGCCATACTCGGACAGCTCTGCATGGTGAAGCTTTCTTT | CASSHTRTALHGEAFF
TRBJ1-2 | TRBV28 | TRBD1 | - | TGTGCCAGCATCTCAACCGGCCAGGGGGCGTGGGGCTACACCTTC | CASISTGQGAWGYTF
TRBJ2-1 | TRBV7-9 | TRBD2 | few | TGTGCCAGCAGTCTAGCGGGAGGGGGTGAGCAGTTCTTC | CASSLAGGGEQFF
TRBJ1-1 | TRBV11-1 | TRBD1 | - | TGTGCCAGCAGCTTAAGGGGACAGGGAGCCACTGAAGCTTTCTTT | CASSLRGQGATEAFF
TRBJ2-3 | TRBV3-1/TRBV3-2 | TRBD1 | - | TGTGCCAGCAGCCAGTGGGACAGAGGTACAGATACGCAGTATTTT | CASSQWDRGTDTQYF
TRBJ1-2 | TRBV28 | - | - | TGTGCCAGCACCCTAGGGGGAGGGAGGGACTATGGCTACACCTTC | CASTLGGGRDYGYTF
TRBJ1-1 | TRBV7-9 | - | - | TGTGCCAGCAGCTTAGTTACGGGGAACACTGAAGCTTTCTTT | CASSLVTGNTEAFF
TRBJ1-6 | TRBV5-1 | - | - | TGCGCCAGCAGCCTCGGGACAAATAATTCACCCCTCCACTTT | CASSLGTNNSPLHF
TRBJ1-1 | TRBV7-8 | TRBD1 | once | TGTGCCAGCAGCTGGGGGGACAGCGTCGTCACTGAAGCTTTCTTT | CASSWGDSVVTEAFF
TRBJ2-1 | TRBV6-2/TRBV6-3 | TRBD1 | - | TGTGCCAGCAGCAGGACAGGGACCTACAATGAGCAGTTCTTC | CASSRTGTYNEQFF
TRBJ2-5 | TRBV6-5 | - | - | TGTGCCAGCTCCCCGGGGGGCAACCAAGAGACCCAGTACTTC | CASSPGGNQETQYF
TRBJ2-7 | TRBV18 | - | - | TGTGCCAGCTCGCCCCGAGGCGACGGCAAGCACGAGCAGTACTTC | CASSPRGDGKHEQYF
TRBJ2-5 | TRBV5-6 | - | - | TGTGCCAGCAGCCGCGCAGGGGCCCAGTACTTC | CASSRAGAQYF
TRBJ2-3 | TRBV7-9 | - | - | TGTGCCAGCAGCTTAGATACTCTTATGGATACGCAGTATTTT | CASSLDTLMDTQYF
TRBJ2-5 | TRBV28 | TRBD1 | - | TGTGCCAGCAGTGGATCGGACAGGGGGTACCAAGAGACCCAGTACTTC | CASSGSDRGYQETQYF
TRBJ1-5 | TRBV6-5 | - | - | TGTGCCAGCAGTTCAGGGAGCAATCAGCCCCAGCATTTT | CASSSGSNQPQHF
TRBJ2-1 | TRBV7-2 | TRBD2 | - | TGTGCCAGCAGAATCACTAGCGAGTCCTACAATGAGCAGTTCTTC | CASRITSESYNEQFF
TRBJ2-7 | TRBV27 | TRBD2 | - | TGTGCCAGCAGTTTAGCGGGGGAGGACTACGAGCAGTACTTC | CASSLAGEDYEQYF
TRBJ2-1 | TRBV7-8 | TRBD1 | - | TGTGCCAGCAGCTTAACAGGGGGGAGTGGGCTGAATGAGCAGTTCTTC | CASSLTGGSGLNEQFF
TRBJ1-6 | TRBV27 | TRBD1 | - | TGTGCCAGCAGTCCGCCAAGACAGGGGGCAGGTAATTCACCCCTCCACTTT | CASSPPRQGAGNSPLHF
TRBJ2-1 | TRBV19 | - | - | TGTGCCAGTAGTATAGCGCGGGGTCCCTACAATGAGCAGTTCTTC | CASSIARGPYNEQFF
TRBJ2-3 | TRBV20-1 | - | - | TGCAGTGCTCCTAACACAGATACGCAGTATTTT | CSAPNTDTQYF
TRBJ1-4 | TRBV7-2 | - | - | TGTGCCAGCAGCTTAGGGGGCGGGGTTGCTGAAAAACTGTTTTTT | CASSLGGGVAEKLFF